This T cell receptor (beta chain) was profiled in a study of sequential checkpoint blockade in melanoma. Overall study context: TCRβ was sequenced from DNA of 90 to 95 pretreatment tumors. The study's findings and limits: Mutational load did not correlate with tumor T-cell fraction or clonality.

Comment on this clone: The target antigen is unknown.

Profiled with immunoSEQ multiplex PCR; TCRdb holds only in-frame clones, not every one. Seen here are 2,000 to 2,500 clones, under 20% observed once, and the top ten hold over 15%. This CDR3 is 17 amino acids long. The germline V and J ends were trimmed by 6 bases and 3 bases, with 21 bases remaining between them. Treatment described: randomized to nivolumab then ipilimumab (arm A) or the reverse (arm B). This chain links TRBV23-1 with TRBJ2-1; D is unresolved. TRBV23-1 is an ORF; its function is uncertain. The sequencing used tumor tissue (inferred from file names), collected from a patient given nivolumab and ipilimumab in sequence. This clonotype originated in a human donor with melanoma. The CDR3 region is CASSQDGSSYFYNEQFF. The CDR3 DNA reads TGCGCCAGCAGCCAAGACGGTAGCAGTTATTTCTACAATGAGCAGTTCTTC.